This is a list of T cell receptor beta chains from one sample in a study of resident and recirculating memory T cells in vitiligo. Libraries were prepared by immunoSEQ multiplex PCR; TCRdb keeps only in-frame clonotypes and omits some of them. The sample includes tens of thousands of clones, about 90% of them seen just once. The sample comprised blood. Receptors originate from a male donor with vitiligo. Each CDR3 is given with its conserved first and last residue. The order of the fields is D gene, J gene, V gene, clone size, CDR3 protein, CDR3 DNA. D genes are given only for firm matches. Clone size is stated in some rows and not others, as once, few, many or a class when expanded.

TRBD2,TRBJ2-5,TRBV6-5,-,CASRWNAGDTKTQYF,TGTGCCAGCAGGTGGAATGCGGGAGATACGAAGACCCAGTACTTC
TRBD2,TRBJ2-7,TRBV7-8,-,CASSRTSGDYEQYF,TGTGCCAGCAGCCGGACTAGCGGTGACTACGAGCAGTACTTC
TRBD2,TRBJ2-3,TRBV7-9,-,CASSLAFPTSGAVYF,TGTGCCAGCAGCTTAGCGTTCCCCACTAGCGGGGCGGTGTATTTT
TRBD2,TRBJ2-2,TRBV7-9,-,CASSGAVAGDLTGELFF,TGTGCCAGCAGCGGCGCGGTTGCGGGAGACCTCACCGGGGAGCTGTTTTTT
-,TRBJ2-7,TRBV5-1,-,CASSLEAGIYEQYF,TGCGCCAGCAGCTTGGAAGCAGGAATATACGAGCAGTACTTC
TRBD1,TRBJ2-2,TRBV6-4,-,CAQQWSRDRGPAGELFF,TGTGCCCAGCAGTGGAGTCGGGACAGGGGGCCAGCCGGGGAGCTGTTTTTT
-,TRBJ2-7,TRBV30,-,CAWKRGHEQYF,TGTGCCTGGAAAAGGGGCCACGAGCAGTACTTC
-,TRBJ1-3,TRBV7-2,-,CASSFDTNGNTIYF,TGTGCCAGCAGCTTCGACACCAACGGAAACACCATATATTTT
TRBD1,TRBJ2-5,TRBV5-1,-,CASSRTGLGQETQYF,TGCGCCAGCAGCCGGACAGGGCTGGGCCAAGAGACCCAGTACTTC
-,TRBJ2-7,TRBV2,-,CASTPESYEQYF,TGTGCCAGCACTCCAGAATCCTACGAGCAGTACTTC
-,TRBJ1-1,TRBV7-2,-,CASSRPPGEKAFF,TGTGCCAGCAGCCGCCCACCTGGGGAGAAAGCTTTCTTT
TRBD1,TRBJ2-3,TRBV6-4,few,CASSEGQGSTDTQYF,TGTGCCAGCAGTGAGGGACAGGGGAGCACAGATACGCAGTATTTT
-,TRBJ1-1,TRBV21-1,-,CASTRTDLNTEAFF,TGTGCCAGCACCAGGACGGACTTAAACACTGAAGCTTTCTTT
-,TRBJ1-1,TRBV5-5,once,CASSFPGAGTEAFF,TGTGCCAGCAGCTTTCCAGGGGCGGGCACTGAAGCTTTCTTT
TRBD2,TRBJ2-2,TRBV4-1,-,CASSRLPPGLWNTGELFF,TGCGCCAGCAGCCGACTACCTCCGGGACTATGGAACACCGGGGAGCTGTTTTTT
-,TRBJ2-7,TRBV5-1,-,CATNDGLNYEQYF,TGCGCCACCAATGATGGGCTAAATTACGAGCAGTACTTC
-,TRBJ2-1,TRBV5-1,-,CASSRGGASSSYNEQFF,TGCGCCAGCAGCCGCGGAGGGGCGTCTAGCTCCTACAATGAGCAGTTCTTC
TRBD1,TRBJ2-3,TRBV6-1,-,CASRSGTDTDTQYF,TGTGCCAGCAGGAGTGGGACAGACACAGATACGCAGTATTTT
-,TRBJ2-3,TRBV14,-,CASSQDRRERLIADTQYF,TGTGCCAGCAGCCAAGATCGCAGGGAAAGACTGATAGCAGATACGCAGTATTTT
-,TRBJ1-5,TRBV30,-,CAWSPRGDQPQHF,TGTGCCTGGAGCCCCCGGGGGGATCAGCCCCAGCATTTT
TRBD2,TRBJ2-1,TRBV29-1,once,CSARTSGNNEQFF,TGCAGCGCCCGGACTAGCGGGAACAATGAGCAGTTCTTC
TRBD2,TRBJ2-7,TRBV9,once,CASSATSGSGEQYF,TGTGCCAGCAGTGCTACTAGCGGGAGTGGCGAGCAGTACTTC
-,TRBJ2-6,TRBV5-1,-,CASSWHSGANVLTF,TGCGCCAGCAGCTGGCATTCTGGGGCCAACGTCCTGACTTTC
TRBD2,TRBJ2-6,TRBV2,-,CASTRTLAAGANVLTF,TGTGCCAGCACCCGAACCCTAGCGGCTGGGGCCAACGTCCTGACTTTC
-,TRBJ1-1,TRBV19,-,CASSNRGATEAFF,TGTGCCAGTAGTAACCGTGGGGCCACTGAAGCTTTCTTT
-,TRBJ2-1,TRBV18,-,CASSPQGGNEQFF,TGTGCCAGCTCACCACAAGGGGGCAATGAGCAGTTCTTC
-,TRBJ2-7,TRBV9,-,CASSTGGDILYEQYF,TGTGCCAGCAGCACAGGGGGGGACATACTCTACGAGCAGTACTTC
TRBD2,TRBJ2-5,TRBV29-1,-,CSVTAGVETQYF,TGCAGCGTCACAGCGGGAGTCGAGACCCAGTACTTC
TRBD1,TRBJ1-1,TRBV5-5,-,CASSWGDRGLGTEAFF,TGTGCCAGCAGCTGGGGGGACAGGGGGCTGGGCACTGAAGCTTTCTTT
TRBD2,TRBJ2-1,TRBV28,-,CASSPGLAGYEQFF,TGTGCCAGCAGCCCGGGACTAGCTGGCTATGAGCAGTTCTTC
-,TRBJ2-7,TRBV27,-,CASSRHLQAGYEQYF,TGTGCCAGCAGTCGTCATCTACAGGCTGGGTACGAGCAGTACTTC
-,TRBJ1-1,TRBV6-1,few,CASSVLTTSPKAFF,TGTGCCAGCAGTGTCCTGACGACATCCCCTAAGGCTTTCTTT
-,TRBJ1-1,TRBV15,once,CATSRDRDRLTEAFF,TGTGCCACCAGCAGAGATCGTGACAGGCTAACTGAAGCTTTCTTT
-,TRBJ2-4,TRBV28,-,CASSQAALAKNIQYF,TGTGCCAGCAGTCAGGCAGCCTTAGCCAAAAACATTCAGTACTTC
TRBD2,TRBJ2-3,TRBV5-4,-,CASSLGGGRGKDTQYF,TGTGCCAGCAGCTTGGGTGGCGGGAGAGGGAAAGATACGCAGTATTTT